A single TCR beta chain is shown here with its context. This clonotype showed up many times. The specificity of this receptor is unknown. No base qualities exist here, and no much larger clone lies one base off it. Ophthalmopathy patients had moderately to severely active disease, with a Clinical Activity Score of 3 or more, a NOSPECS grade of 4 or more, and a disease duration of less than 3 months. Patients with uncontrolled infections, other autoimmune diseases, pregnancy or lactation were excluded. Diagnoses relied on clinical symptoms, serum thyroxine and TRAb, thyroid ultrasound and orbital computed tomography. Ficoll-Paque density gradient centrifugation was used to isolate PBMCs from 8.5 to 10 ml of fresh peripheral blood. Total RNA was extracted using Trizol reagent, and RNA quality was assessed on an Agilent 2100 Bioanalyzer. The TCR beta CDR3 regions were amplified from RNA transcripts. A first-round RT-PCR of the TCR CDR3 used the HTBI primer set with the Qiagen OneStep RT-PCR kit. Libraries were constructed in a second round of multiplex PCR, after which size selection and purification were performed. Paired-end sequencing of the libraries was performed with 100 bp reads on an Illumina HiSeq2000. Concerning the study's data processing: SOAPnuke was used to process the raw data, removing reads that contained adapters or uncalled bases, had a mean Phred below 15, or lacked an exact match to the constant primer or identifier. COPE v1.2.5 was used to merge high-quality paired reads, and clonotypes were defined as unique nucleotide sequences. Clonotypes were aligned to IMGT TRBV, TRBD and TRBJ reference segments using MiTCR v1.1. Only V-J combinations with frequency above 0.0001, covering about 99% of repertoires, were analysed. The TCS score was defined as F50 (clonal expansion) divided by E x V (chaos), with BLOSUM62-based TCRdist calculated between CDR3 peptides within each V-J. Welch's t-statistics and random forest reduced around 520 V-J features to 13, which were used in a naive Bayes classifier (R e1071). Thyroid-blood repertoire similarity was quantified with the Morisita-Horn index. The public sequencing data were trimmed at Q25 with fastp and processed into clonotypes with MiXCR by TCRdb, which kept only in-frame beta chains. For every CDR3 protein sequence, its rows merge into one entry that carries the most common genes and DNA. Clone size and V and J calls follow TCRdb, not the original study. This sample has fewer than 650,000 distinct CDR3 sequences in its table, and around 15% of those were observed once. The top ten constitute around 4.1% of the sample.

The entry originates in a study of T cells in Graves' hyperthyroidism and ophthalmopathy (dated by TCRdb to between 2019 and 2020). At the level of the whole study: Peripheral blood samples were taken at the time of initial diagnosis, prior to any treatment. Whether ophthalmopathy could be predicted prospectively was tested in an independent validation cohort made up of fewer than 20 hyperthyroidism patients plus 17 patients who later progressed to ophthalmopathy. In several Graves' hyperthyroidism patients, the study also compared T-cell repertoires from thyroid tissue with T-cell repertoires from blood. To identify TCR V-J signatures that set the groups apart, the researchers used a discovery cohort of 100 patients, made up of under 50 with Graves' ophthalmopathy and some 56 with stable Graves' hyperthyroidism. Following sampling, methimazole starting at 30 mg daily was given to hyperthyroidism patients, and high-dose intravenous methylprednisolone was given to ophthalmopathy patients. The 100 discovery patients were randomly split 7:3 into training and test sets. According to the paper, TCR Vbeta CDR3 sequencing was carried out on 135 peripheral blood samples, which came from under 50 ophthalmopathy, 80 or so hyperthyroidism and approximately 17 progressor patients. Broader findings and caveats from the paper: During validation, the model predicted progression to ophthalmopathy a median of approximately 7 months ahead of onset, with roughly 65% sensitivity and almost 75% specificity. Blood samples also contained most of the expanded thyroid clonotypes (frequency above 0.001), which suggests that blood repertoires may reflect thyroid immune responses. No statistical method was used to fix the sample size in advance, and group allocation was not hidden from the investigators. In cross-validation, a model built on a 13 V-J signature told ophthalmopathy apart from stable hyperthyroidism with 85% to 90% sensitivity and around 83% specificity, and in testing the same model reached 80%/75%.

Sequences MNHEY (CDR1) and SVGAGI (CDR2) are obtained from the germline V gene. The CDR3 contains 14 residues, cysteine and phenylalanine counted. Kept here is only the CDR3 DNA, which spans 42 bases and is read in frame from base 1. The trim is 6 bases for V and 1 base for J, with a gap of 13 bases between the germline ends. Here the chain combines TRBV6-5 and TRBJ2-7; TRBD2 might be the D gene, on 5 matching bases. What was sequenced was blood. This TCR derives from a woman between 40 and 55 years old with Graves' ophthalmopathy. Read as DNA, the sequence is TGTGCCAGCAGCGCCGGGATCCTGTCCTACGAGCAGTACTTC. Translated, this is CASSAGILSYEQYF.